This T cell receptor (beta chain) came from a study of T cell responses to AZD1222 COVID-19 vaccine. CDR1 and CDR2 (germline): MNHEY, SVGAGI. This CDR3 spans 14 amino acids. With V trimmed by 6 bases and J by 8 bases, 12 bases remained unmatched. The method was immunoSEQ multiplex PCR; TCRdb's version includes in-frame clones alone and lacks a portion of them. The sample has about 94,000 clones, about 88% seen once. This clone was seen only a few times. V usage is TRBV6-5 and J usage is TRBJ1-2, with 7 bases that match TRBD1. This material consisted of peripheral blood, taken on day 0 of AZD1222 vaccination. This TCR was recovered from an adult in good health. CDR3 protein: CASRPGTAHRGYTF. The DNA for the CDR3 is TGTGCCAGCAGACCTGGGACAGCCCACCGGGGCTACACCTTC.